This TCR beta chain emerged from a study of T cell clonality in common variable immunodeficiency. Overall study results and limits: Shared TCRbeta clones were fewer between CVID subjects than controls. Links between repertoire features and CVID complications were heterogeneity-limited. Common variable immunodeficiency TCR beta sequences reportedly had fewer deletions and N-nucleotide insertions.

This CDR3 spans 15 amino acids. V was trimmed by 2 bases and J by 5 bases, leaving 13 bases between them. Germline CDR1 SGHTA, CDR2 FQGNSA. Points on this clone: Its antigen is unknown. The CDR3 end is not reached by the read, which stops 3 residues before it; the germline J gene fills it in.

Equal genomic DNA amounts from CVID and control samples were sequenced. TCRdb's copy holds only in-frame clones and misses some; the assay was immunoSEQ multiplex PCR. This sample shows tens of thousands of clones and no singletons; 2% to 2.5% rests with the ten largest. This TCR was recovered from a person aged 18 to 69 in good health. Sequenced sample: peripheral blood mononuclear cells. V and J are TRBV7-2 and TRBJ1-5; D remains unclear. The covered CDR3 bases are TGTGCCAGCAGCTTACAGTTTGGTGGCCATCAGCCC. Translated: CASSLQFGGHQP. The entire CDR3 sequence reads CASSLQFGGHQPQHF.